The 19 T cell receptor beta chains below were found in one sample sequenced in a study of blood T cells in healthy people across ages. The second PCR ran about 6 to 12 cycles with a sample-barcoded 5' primer and J-beta primers. Using its own MiXCR run on the 5' RACE reads, TCRdb lists one record per CDR3 protein. The sample has 1.5 million to 2 million distinct CDR3 sequences, around 42% seen once. Sequenced material: blood. The origin of the receptors is a human donor in good health.

There are a few counts of this clonotype. V gene TRBV25-1 combines with J gene TRBJ2-5; 8 bases map to TRBD1. V dropped 3 bases and J dropped 5; count of bases not matched to a gene: 11. Per the germline V gene, CDR1 is MGHDK and CDR2 is SYGVNS. The CDR3 consists of 16 residues. DNA of the CDR3: TGTGCCAGCAGTGAGTCCTTCAGGGGGCAGTGGGAGACCCAGTACTTC. Translating gives CASSESFRGQWETQYF. The full variable domain, completed using reference TRBV25-1 and TRBJ2-5, is EADIYQTPRYLVIGTGKKITLECSQTMGHDKMYWYQQDPGMELHLIHYSYGVNSTEKGDLSSESTVSRIRTEHFPLTLESARPSHTSQYLCASSESFRGQWETQYFGPGTRLLVL.

The table lists this clonotype with a few counts. The chain uses TRBV7-8 and TRBJ2-7; no clear D. V was clipped by 5 bases and J by 0 bases, with 26 bases between them. The CDR3 extends over 19 amino acids. CDR1 and CDR2 from the germline V gene are SGHVS and FQNEAQ. The CDR3 nucleotides are TGTGCCAGCAGCCGTTCGGGTAAGATCATAGAAAGAAGCTCCTACGAGCAGTACTTC. Encoded protein: CASSRSGKIIERSSYEQYF.

The chain is built from TRBV6-5 and TRBJ2-5; D is perhaps TRBD1 (5 bases). This CDR3 has 15 residues. V gave up 4 bases and J gave up 3 bases, with 15 bases separating them. Germline lookup yields CDR1 MNHEY and CDR2 SVGAGI. The CDR3, as DNA: TGTGCCAGCAGTTCCCCGAAGGCAGGGAAAGAGACCCAGTACTTC. Its translation: CASSSPKAGKETQYF.

The rearrangement links TRBV20-1 to TRBJ2-1; tentative D call: TRBD2 (6 bases). Germline CDR1 and CDR2: DFQATT and SNEGSKA (reference sequence). The V gene lost 3 bases and the J gene lost 4 bases, with 16 bases spanning the gap. The CDR3 consists of 15 residues. The CDR3 DNA follows: TGCAGTGCTAGGCCCCCCGGGAGTAGATACAATGAGCAGTTCTTC. Translating it yields CSARPPGSRYNEQFF.

In this sample, this clonotype turned up a few times. The J gene is TRBJ1-4, the V gene TRBV7-2; 10 nucleotides match TRBD1. Trimming at V came to 4 bases and at J to 7 bases, leaving 6 bases not matched to a gene. The CDR3 sequence is 15 residues long. The germline V gene has CDR1 SGHTA and CDR2 FQGNSA. The CDR3 DNA reads as TGTGCCAGCAGCTCCCGGGACAGGGGCGGTGAAAAACTGTTTTTT. Its protein product is CASSSRDRGGEKLFF. The full variable domain, rest sourced from reference TRBV7-2 and TRBJ1-4, is GAGVSQSPSNKVTEKGKDVELRCDPISGHTALYWYRQSLGQGLEFLIYFQGNSAPDKSGLPSDRFSAERTGGSVSTLTIQRTQQEDSAVYLCASSSRDRGGEKLFFGSGTQLSVL.

The chain is built from TRBV20-1 and TRBJ2-1, with TRBD2 matching over 14 bases. The J call is in doubt because the DNA end fits TRBJ2-7 better. The CDR3 has 15 amino acids. Per the germline V gene, CDR1 is DFQATT and CDR2 is SNEGSKA (reference sequence). The CDR3 sequence: CSARLGLAGVNEQYF. CDR3 nucleotides: TGCAGTGCTAGATTGGGACTAGCGGGGGTAAATGAGCAGTACTTC.

There are a few counts of this clonotype. The J gene is TRBJ2-1, the V gene TRBV5-1, with D maybe TRBD1 (6 bases). With 2 bases removed from V and 5 bases from J, the gap between germline ends came to 17 bases. CDR1 is SGHRS and CDR2 is YFSETQ in the germline V gene. CDR3 size: 16 residues. CDR3 region: CASSLNSGHANNEQFF. CDR3 DNA sequence: TGCGCCAGCAGCTTAAATTCGGGACACGCCAACAATGAGCAGTTCTTC. The whole variable domain, remainder taken from reference TRBV5-1 and TRBJ2-1, is KAGVTQTPRYLIKTRGQQVTLSCSPISGHRSVSWYQQTPGQGLQFLFEYFSETQRNKGNFPGRFSGRQFSNSRSEMNVSTLELGDSALYLCASSLNSGHANNEQFFGPGTRLTVL.

This rearrangement joins TRBV7-2 to TRBJ2-7; tentative D call: TRBD2 (6 bases). V gave up 3 bases and J gave up 3 bases, with 9 bases separating them. CDR1 is SGHTA, CDR2 FQGNSA, per germline. The CDR3 is made up of 13 amino acids. Here the CDR3 DNA reads TGTGCCAGCAGCTTCAAGGGACTCTACGAGCAGTACTTC. It yields the protein CASSFKGLYEQYF.

CDR3 loop: CASSLGELPNYGYTF. In nucleotides, the CDR3 is TGTGCCAGCAGCTTAGGGGAGCTCCCTAACTATGGCTACACCTTC. The V call is TRBV7-2, the J call TRBJ1-2; D is unclear. Trimming pared 1 base from V and 0 bases from J, leaving 9 bases between. The CDR3 totals 15 residues. The germline V gene encodes CDR1 SGHTA and CDR2 FQGNSA.

This clonotype was detected ten times or more. CDR3 coding DNA: TGCGCCAGCAGTCCTACGACAGACGATAAAAACATTCAGTACTTC. This sequence encodes CASSPTTDDKNIQYF. The chain joins TRBV4-1 to TRBJ2-4, with D possibly being TRBD1 (5 bases). Germline V gene sequence: CDR1 MGHRA, CDR2 YSYEKL. With 6 bases removed from V and 4 bases from J, the gap between germline ends came to 16 bases. The CDR3 runs to 15 residues.

This clonotype was counted only a few times. V gene TRBV5-1 combines with J gene TRBJ2-7; D may be TRBD2 (6 bases). V shed 6 bases and J shed 0 bases, with 13 bases lying between them. The length of the CDR3 is 14 residues. Per germline, CDR1 SGHRS and CDR2 YFSETQ. The DNA for the CDR3 is TGCGCCAGCACCCTCCTCGGGAGCTCCTACGAGCAGTACTTC. Encoded protein: CASTLLGSSYEQYF.

This chain connects TRBV7-2 to TRBJ2-7; TRBD1 matches at 7 bases. Judging by the DNA end, TRBJ2-5 fits better; the J call may be wrong. The CDR3 totals 13 residues. Per the germline V gene, CDR1 is SGHTA and CDR2 is FQGNSA. The CDR3 here is CASRTGVLETQYF. CDR3 nucleotides: TGTGCCAGCCGAACAGGGGTTTTAGAGACCCAGTACTTC.

The rearrangement uses TRBV28 and TRBJ1-2; D remains ambiguous. Trimming shortened V by 3 bases and J by 7 bases, and 12 bases separated the two germline ends. Germline CDR1 MDHEN, CDR2 SYDVKM. This CDR3 has 13 amino acids. CDR3 residues: CASSFAYLLGYTF. The CDR3 nucleotides are TGTGCCAGCAGTTTTGCCTACCTCCTTGGCTACACCTTC.

This clonotype was found a few times. The chain combines TRBV29-1 with TRBJ1-2; TRBD1 matches at 8 bases. Germline V CDR1 and CDR2: SQVTM, ANQGSEA. Losses at the gene ends were 2 bases for V and 7 bases for J; bases not matched to a gene: 9. The CDR3 consists of 14 residues. This CDR3 is CSVESGRGQGGYTF. DNA for the CDR3: TGCAGCGTTGAATCGGGCAGGGGGCAAGGTGGCTACACCTTC.

This clonotype showed up many times. This sequence joins TRBV29-1 and TRBJ2-5; D is ambiguous. The CDR3 length is 13 residues. V was cut by 2 bases and J by 4 bases, with 11 bases left in between. The germline V gene encodes CDR1 SQVTM and CDR2 ANQGSEA. The CDR3 bases are TGCAGCGTTGAAAACCAGCCGGGAGAGACCCAGTACTTC. Encoded protein: CSVENQPGETQYF. Looking up the rest from reference TRBV29-1 and TRBJ2-5 gives the full variable domain: SAVISQKPSRDICQRGTSLTIQCQVDSQVTMMFWYRQQPGQSLTLIATANQGSEATYESGFVIDKFPISRPNLTFSTLTVSNMSPEDSSIYLCSVENQPGETQYFGPGTRLLVL.

The table lists this clonotype with a few counts. The CDR3 loop reads CSWTGGPTDTQYF. CDR3 DNA: TGCAGCTGGACAGGGGGCCCCACAGATACGCAGTATTTT. V and J are TRBV20-1 and TRBJ2-3; 11 nucleotides match TRBD1. The CDR3 consists of 13 residues. Germline V lookup: CDR1 DFQATT, CDR2 SNEGSKA (reference sequence).

This clonotype was seen more than once but under ten times. V and J are TRBV7-8 and TRBJ2-5, with D possibly TRBD2 on 6 matching bases. This CDR3 has 15 residues. V shed 5 bases and J shed 2 bases, with 15 bases lying between them. The germline V gene has CDR1 SGHVS and CDR2 FQNEAQ. This chain's CDR3 is CASSHFREVQETQYF. The CDR3 bases are TGTGCCAGCAGCCATTTCAGGGAGGTACAAGAGACCCAGTACTTC. Supplemented by reference TRBV7-8 and TRBJ2-5, the full variable domain reads GAGVSQSPRYKVAKRGQDVALRCDPISGHVSLFWYQQALGQGPEFLTYFQNEAQLDKSGLPSDRFFAERPEGSVSTLKIQRTQQEDSAVYLCASSHFREVQETQYFGPGTRLLVL.

V usage is TRBV7-9 and J usage is TRBJ2-7; 9 bases match TRBD1. From germline, CDR1 is SEHNR and CDR2 FQNEAQ (reference sequence). V trimming: 4 bases; J trimming: 2 bases; junction bases outside the gene matches: 6. The CDR3 runs 15 residues. The CDR3 sequence: CASSSLGQGTYEQYF. The CDR3 DNA sequence: TGTGCCAGCAGCTCCTTGGGACAGGGAACCTACGAGCAGTACTTC.

The DNA for the CDR3 is TGTGCCAGCAGCTTTTCGGGAGACACATCGTACACAGATACGCAGTATTTT. It encodes CASSFSGDTSYTDTQYF. The chain carries TRBV11-3 and TRBJ2-3; D might be TRBD2 (6 bases). The CDR3 totals 17 residues. CDR1 and CDR2 from the germline V gene are SGHNT and YENEEA. V dropped 3 bases and J dropped 2 bases, with 18 bases sitting between them.